Shown below are 23 T cell receptor beta chains from a single sample sequenced in a study of shared clonotypes between healthy human individuals. TCRdb's copy holds only in-frame clones and misses some; the assay was immunoSEQ multiplex PCR. The sample lists about 2.2 million clones; around 95% were seen once. In the naive CD8 group, cells lacked CD45RO and were positively selected for CCR7, so terminally differentiated effector memory CD45RA+ cells were left out. Sequencing used naive CD8+ T cells from PBMCs. Receptor source: a man in his late teens or twenties in good health. Some clones in this sample may be carry-over from other donors' samples.

The V gene is TRBV9, the J gene TRBJ2-5; 11 bases are shared with TRBD1. V was pared by 3 bases and J by 3 bases, with 4 bases of the junction left unmatched. The germline CDR1 and CDR2 sequences are SGDLS and YYNGEE. CDR3 length equals 15 residues. In DNA form, the CDR3 reads TGTGCCAGCAGCGAGCCGGGACAGGGGGAAGAGACCCAGTACTTC. It is translated as CASSEPGQGEETQYF.

The rearrangement joins TRBV5-4 to TRBJ2-5, with 9 bases matching TRBD1. The CDR3 sequence is 17 residues long. With 3 bases clipped from V and 1 base from J, the junction kept 10 bases outside the gene matches. Germline V CDR1 and CDR2: SGHNT, YYREEE (reference sequence). CDR3 in amino acids: CASSWGSGTGSQETQYF. The CDR3 DNA is TGTGCCAGCAGCTGGGGGTCCGGGACAGGGTCCCAAGAGACCCAGTACTTC.

The rearrangement uses TRBV9 and TRBJ2-1; D is possibly TRBD2 (6 bases). Germline loops: CDR1 SGDLS, CDR2 YYNGEE. The CDR3 is 12 residues long. The V end lost 3 bases, the J end lost 15 bases, and 16 bases lay between the germline ends. The CDR3 DNA is TGTGCCAGCAGCGCAGGTGGAGGGCTATTGTTCTTC. Its protein product is CASSAGGGLLFF.

The V and J genes are TRBV28 and TRBJ2-1; 9 bases line up with TRBD1. The CDR3 is 15 amino acids. J gave up 4 bases and V 7 bases, and 8 bases lay outside the gene matches. Germline V gene lookup returns CDR1 MDHEN and CDR2 SYDVKM. The CDR3 here is CASTLGQGFYNEQFF. CDR3 sequence (DNA): TGTGCCAGCACCCTAGGACAGGGGTTTTACAATGAGCAGTTCTTC.

This sequence joins TRBV6-5 and TRBJ2-2, with TRBD1 matching 8 bases. Per germline, CDR1 MNHEY and CDR2 SVGAGI. CDR3 size: 15 residues. With V trimmed by 5 bases and J by 2 bases, 4 bases remained unmatched. The CDR3 DNA reads TGTGCCAGCAGTGGACAGGGAAGAAACACCGGGGAGCTGTTTTTT. It encodes CASSGQGRNTGELFF.

The V gene is TRBV13, the J gene TRBJ1-3; the D gene is possibly TRBD1 (6 bases). The CDR3 has 18 amino acids. Germline CDR1 is PRHDT and CDR2 is FYEKMQ (reference sequence). Trimming took 4 bases from V and 0 from J, leaving 19 bases between them. The CDR3 nucleotides are TGTGCCAGCAGCTACGGGAGGAGACAGGTCCCCTCTGGAAACACCATATATTTT. It specifies CASSYGRRQVPSGNTIYF.

J is TRBJ2-3 and V is TRBV2; unclear D gene. The CDR3 runs 15 residues. Trimming cost V 2 bases and J 4 bases, with 13 bases left between them. Germline V gene data show CDR1 as SNHLY and CDR2 as FYNNEI. CDR3 bases: TGTGCCAGCAGTGAAATGGGCCCCCTCGCAGATACGCAGTATTTT. It yields the protein CASSEMGPLADTQYF.

This chain links TRBV10-3 with TRBJ2-7; 9 bases are a match to TRBD2. From germline, CDR1 is ENHRY and CDR2 SYGVKD. V was clipped by 8 bases and J by 2 bases; unmatched bases: 10. The CDR3 has 15 residues. The CDR3 loop is CAIGDFSGRAYEQYF. In DNA form, the CDR3 reads TGTGCCATCGGGGACTTTAGCGGGAGAGCCTACGAGCAGTACTTC.

The chain uses TRBV28 and TRBJ2-3; D unclear. Germline CDR1 reads MDHEN; CDR2 reads SYDVKM. V was trimmed by 2 bases and J by 2 bases, leaving 20 bases between them. The CDR3 totals 18 residues. The CDR3 loop is CASSLPPAKRRTTDTQYF. DNA for the CDR3: TGTGCCAGCAGTTTACCACCAGCCAAACGGCGGACCACAGATACGCAGTATTTT. Based on the CDR3 plus reference TRBV28 and TRBJ2-3, the full variable domain is DVKVTQSSRYLVKRTGEKVFLECVQDMDHENMFWYRQDPGLGLRLIYFSYDVKMKEKGDIPEGYSVSREKKERFSLILESASTNQTSMYLCASSLPPAKRRTTDTQYFGPGTRLTVL.

The chain carries TRBV27 and TRBJ2-7, with TRBD1 identical over 9 bases. This CDR3 is built from 16 residues. CDR1 MNHEY and CDR2 SMNVEV come from the germline V gene (reference sequence). With V trimmed by 4 bases and J by 0 bases, 7 bases remained unmatched. The CDR3: CASSSTGTGISYEQYF. The DNA of the CDR3 is TGTGCCAGCAGTTCCACCGGGACAGGGATCTCCTACGAGCAGTACTTC.

As for this clone: In the same sample, other DNA sequences code for this CDR3. The chain combines TRBV10-3 with TRBJ2-7; D possibly corresponds to TRBD2 (5 bases). From germline, CDR1 is ENHRY and CDR2 SYGVKD. The length of the CDR3 is 13 residues. The V gene lost 0 bases and the J gene lost 4 bases, with 7 bases spanning the gap. This CDR3 is CAISESRGYEQYF. CDR3 sequence (DNA): TGTGCCATCAGTGAGTCGAGAGGGTACGAGCAGTACTTC.

In the case of this clone: Other DNA sequences of this sample code for an identical CDR3. The V and J genes are TRBV29-1 and TRBJ2-7; weak D call: TRBD1 (5 bases). Germline CDR1 and CDR2: SQVTM and ANQGSEA. The V and J ends lost 0 bases and 4 bases respectively, with 7 bases between them. The CDR3 covers 12 residues. The CDR3 here is CSVEDPGYEQYF. CDR3 DNA: TGCAGCGTTGAAGATCCAGGGTACGAGCAGTACTTC.

This sequence joins TRBV11-2 and TRBJ1-1, with 8 bases matching TRBD1. The CDR3 runs 15 residues. The V and J ends lost 5 bases and 5 bases, in that order; junction bases with no gene match: 10. CDR1 SGHAT and CDR2 FQNNGV come from the germline V gene. CDR3 sequence reads: CASSRTGRGKTEAFF. CDR3 bases: TGTGCCAGCAGCCGGACAGGGCGGGGAAAGACTGAAGCTTTCTTT.

The J gene is TRBJ2-2, the V gene TRBV7-9, with 10 bases identical to TRBD2. Unmatched junction bases numbered 4, after V lost 3 bases and J lost 6 bases. The CDR3 has 15 amino acids. Germline assignment: CDR1 SEHNR and CDR2 FQNEAQ (reference sequence). CDR3 sequence (DNA): TGTGCCAGCAGCTTCCTAGCGGGAGTTGCCGGGGAGCTGTTTTTT. Amino acid sequence: CASSFLAGVAGELFF. Filled out from reference TRBV7-9 and TRBJ2-2, the complete variable domain reads DTGVSQNPRHKITKRGQNVTFRCDPISEHNRLYWYRQTLGQGPEFLTYFQNEAQLEKSRLLSDRFSAERPKGSFSTLEIQRTEQGDSAMYLCASSFLAGVAGELFFGEGSRLTVL.

This sequence joins TRBV30 and TRBJ1-1; weak D call: TRBD1 (5 bases). V gave up 2 bases and J gave up 0 bases, with 13 bases separating them. CDR1 and CDR2 (germline): GTSNPN, SVGIG (reference sequence). This CDR3 region has 15 residues. CDR3 sequence reads: CAWSPRDRLNTEAFF. For the CDR3, the DNA is TGTGCCTGGAGTCCCCGGGACCGACTGAACACTGAAGCTTTCTTT.

The chain recombines TRBV10-3 with TRBJ2-7; 11 positions agree with TRBD1. In germline, CDR1 is ENHRY, CDR2 SYGVKD. CDR3 size: 15 residues. V lost 3 bases to trimming and J lost 6 bases; unmatched junction nucleotides: 7. The CDR3 DNA is TGTGCCATCAGTGACCCGGGACAGGGGGAGCTCGAGCAGTACTTC. Translation: CAISDPGQGELEQYF.

CDR3 sequence: CASSIGAPLVEAFF. The CDR3 region has the DNA TGTGCCAGTAGTATAGGGGCCCCGTTGGTAGAAGCTTTCTTT. This chain links TRBV19 with TRBJ1-1; D unresolved. Trimming took off 1 base at V and 8 bases at J, with 14 bases between the two ends. CDR1 LNHDA and CDR2 SQIVND come from the germline V gene (reference sequence). The CDR3 is 14 residues long.

V usage is TRBV30 and J usage is TRBJ2-3, with no clear D. CDR1 is GTSNPN and CDR2 is SVGIG in the germline V gene (reference sequence). V lost 2 bases and J lost 2, with 8 bases in between. There are 13 residues in the CDR3. The CDR3 protein is CAWSLLDTDTQYF. As DNA, the CDR3 is TGTGCCTGGAGTCTTCTTGACACAGATACGCAGTATTTT.

The chain links TRBV30 to TRBJ2-7; D is undetermined. Trimming took off 4 bases at V and 4 bases at J, with 14 bases between the two ends. This CDR3 has 13 amino acids. Germline V CDR1 and CDR2: GTSNPN, SVGIG (reference sequence). The CDR3 nucleotides read TGTGCCTGGAATGGGGAACTCTCTTACGAGCAGTACTTC. This encodes CAWNGELSYEQYF.

V and J are TRBV19 and TRBJ1-5; D might be TRBD1 (5 bases). The length of the CDR3 is 14 residues. The germline V gene encodes CDR1 LNHDA and CDR2 SQIVND (reference sequence). Trimming stripped 1 base from V and 6 bases from J, with 10 bases between. CDR3 DNA sequence: TGTGCCAGTAGTATAGGTGAGGGGATTCAGCCCCAGCATTTT. The encoded protein is CASSIGEGIQPQHF.

CDR3 sequence (DNA): TGTGCCAGCAGTTTATCCCGGACAGGTCACTACAATGAGCAGTTCTTC. Translation: CASSLSRTGHYNEQFF. This rearrangement joins TRBV27 to TRBJ2-1; 7 bases line up with TRBD1. The CDR3 runs to 16 residues. After removal of 0 bases from V and 3 bases from J, the junction contained 5 bases not matched to a gene. Germline V gene data show CDR1 as MNHEY and CDR2 as SMNVEV (reference sequence).

This clone came up once. This chain joins TRBV6-1 and TRBJ2-7; 7 nucleotides align to TRBD1. J was trimmed by 2 bases and V by 3 bases; bases with no gene match: 13. Germline V gives CDR1 MNHNS, CDR2 SASEGT. The CDR3 has 17 residues. The CDR3 nucleotides are TGTGCCAGCAGTGAGAATCTCGGGACAGCCGTCCCCTACGAGCAGTACTTC. Protein sequence: CASSENLGTAVPYEQYF.

This rearrangement joins TRBV7-7 to TRBJ2-2; D gene uncertain. Germline CDR1 is SSHAT and CDR2 is FNYEAQ (reference sequence). V dropped 5 bases and J dropped 4 bases, with 5 bases sitting between them. The CDR3 is made up of 12 amino acids. The CDR3 protein is CASSTPTGELFF. The CDR3 DNA sequence: TGTGCCAGCAGCACCCCCACCGGGGAGCTGTTTTTT.